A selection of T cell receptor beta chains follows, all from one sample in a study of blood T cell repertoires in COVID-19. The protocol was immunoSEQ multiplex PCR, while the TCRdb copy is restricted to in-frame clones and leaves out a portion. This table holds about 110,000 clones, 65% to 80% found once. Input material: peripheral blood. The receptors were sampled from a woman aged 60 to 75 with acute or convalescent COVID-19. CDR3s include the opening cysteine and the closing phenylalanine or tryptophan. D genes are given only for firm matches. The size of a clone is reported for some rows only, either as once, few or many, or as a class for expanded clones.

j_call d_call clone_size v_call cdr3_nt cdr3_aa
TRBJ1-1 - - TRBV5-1 TGCGCCAGCAGGGGCTTAGACATGAACACTGAAGCTTTCTTT CASRGLDMNTEAFF
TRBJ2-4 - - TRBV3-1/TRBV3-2 TGTGCCAGCAGCCAAGGGGCTGGGGCCAAAAACATTCAGTACTTC CASSQGAGAKNIQYF
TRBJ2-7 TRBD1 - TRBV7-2 TGTGCCAGCAGCTTAGCCGGACAGGGGGCGAGCGAGCAGTACTTC CASSLAGQGASEQYF
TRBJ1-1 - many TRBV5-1 TGCGCCAGCAGCTTGGGTCCGGGGGACACTGAAGCTTTCTTT CASSLGPGDTEAFF
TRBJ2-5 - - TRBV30 TGTGCCTGGAGTAAGGGGCAAGAGACCCAGTACTTC CAWSKGQETQYF
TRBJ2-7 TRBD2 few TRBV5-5 TGTGCCAGCAGCTTGGCGGCGGGGGGTACCTACGAGCAGTACTTC CASSLAAGGTYEQYF
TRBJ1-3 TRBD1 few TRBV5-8 TGTGCCAGCAGCAGGACAGGGGGCGGAAGAAACACCATATATTTT CASSRTGGGRNTIYF
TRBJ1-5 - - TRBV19 TGTGCCAGTAGTCGGGAGGAGGGGCACAAGCCCCAGCATTTT CASSREEGHKPQHF
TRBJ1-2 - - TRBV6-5 TGTGCCAGCAGTTACTCAATGTCGGCAGGGTATGGCTACACCTTC CASSYSMSAGYGYTF
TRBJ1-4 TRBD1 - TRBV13 TGTGCCAGCAGCTCAGGCTCGGGACAGGGAAATGAAAAACTGTTTTTT CASSSGSGQGNEKLFF
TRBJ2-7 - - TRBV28 TGTGCCAGCGGGGCAGGACCCTACGAGCAGTACTTC CASGAGPYEQYF
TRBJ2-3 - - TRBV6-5 TGTGCCAGCAGTTACGGAGGTACGCAGTATTTT CASSYGGTQYF
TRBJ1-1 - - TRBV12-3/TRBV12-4 TGTGCCAGCAGTCGCACTGAAGCTTTCTTT CASSRTEAFF
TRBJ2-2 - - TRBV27 TGTGCCAGCAGATCTTCCAGGGGGGTAGTGAACACCGGGGAGCTGTTTTTT CASRSSRGVVNTGELFF
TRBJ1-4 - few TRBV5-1 TGCGCCAGCAGCAGGGGAAACAACCTAGAAGAACTGTTTTTT CASSRGNNLEELFF
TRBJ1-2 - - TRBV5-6 TGTGCCAGCAGCCCGAGATCAGGGGACGGCTACACCTTC CASSPRSGDGYTF
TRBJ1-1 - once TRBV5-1 TGCGCCAGCAGCTCCGGGGTGGGAGCTTTCTTT CASSSGVGAFF
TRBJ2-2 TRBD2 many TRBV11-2 TGTGCCAGCAGCTCCTCCGGGACTAGTTTTTCCGGGGAGCTGTTTTTT CASSSSGTSFSGELFF
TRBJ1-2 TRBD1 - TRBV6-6 TGTGCCAGCAGTCGGACCTCAGGGGGCGGTGGCTACACCTTC CASSRTSGGGGYTF
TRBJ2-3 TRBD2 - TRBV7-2 TGTGCCAGCAGCTTGGGACTAAACACAGATACGCAGTATTTT CASSLGLNTDTQYF
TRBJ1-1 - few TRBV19 TGTGCCAGTAGTACAAGCTCCCAAGGGGCTGGAGCTTTCTTT CASSTSSQGAGAFF
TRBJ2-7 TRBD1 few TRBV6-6 TGTGCCAGCAGTGACCAGGGGGTCCAGTACGAGCAGTACTTC CASSDQGVQYEQYF
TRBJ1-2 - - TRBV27 TGTGCCAGCAGTTTATCACTTAACTATGGCTACACCTTC CASSLSLNYGYTF
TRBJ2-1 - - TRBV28 TGTGCCAGCAAGGAGGGGTCGCGCAATGAGCAGTTCTTC CASKEGSRNEQFF
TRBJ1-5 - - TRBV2 TGTGCCAGCAGTGACGGGGTTAGCAATCAGCCCCAGCATTTT CASSDGVSNQPQHF
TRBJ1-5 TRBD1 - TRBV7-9 TGTGCCAGCAGCTTAGTTGGGACAGCGAATCAGCCCCAGCATTTT CASSLVGTANQPQHF
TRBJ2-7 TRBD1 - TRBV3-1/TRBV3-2 TGTGCCAGCAGCCAAGATTGGGACAGGGGGTACGAGCAGTACTTC CASSQDWDRGYEQYF
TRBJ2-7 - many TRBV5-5 TGTGCCAGCAGCTTGGCCCAGGGCTACGAGCAGTACTTC CASSLAQGYEQYF
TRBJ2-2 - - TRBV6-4 TGTGCCAGCAGTCCTAGCTCGAACACCGGGGAGCTGTTTTTT CASSPSSNTGELFF
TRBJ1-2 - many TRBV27 TGTGCCAGCACCAGAGTAGGGGCCGCGAACAACTATGGCTACACCTTC CASTRVGAANNYGYTF
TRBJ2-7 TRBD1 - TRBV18 TGTGCCAGCTCTCCCAAGGGACAGGGGGTACACGAGCAGTACTTC CASSPKGQGVHEQYF
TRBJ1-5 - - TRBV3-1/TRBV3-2 TGTGCCAGCAGCCAAGGGAGCGCCCCCGGCAATCAGCCCCAGCATTTT CASSQGSAPGNQPQHF
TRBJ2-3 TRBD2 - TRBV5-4 TGTGCCAGCAGCTTGGATATTAGCGGGGGTTTGGATACGCAGTATTTT CASSLDISGGLDTQYF
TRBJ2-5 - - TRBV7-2 TGTGCCAGCAGCAATGGACAAATCCTACAAGAGACCCAGTACTTC CASSNGQILQETQYF
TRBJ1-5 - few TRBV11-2 TGTGCCAGCAGCTTAGGTTCAGGGAGGAGCAATCAGCCCCAGCATTTT CASSLGSGRSNQPQHF
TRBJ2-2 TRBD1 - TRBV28 TGTGCCAGCAGTTCAGATTACGGGACAGTTAGGGGGACCGGGGAGCTGTTTTTT CASSSDYGTVRGTGELFF
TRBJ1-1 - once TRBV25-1 TGTGCCAGCAGTGATACGCAGGGTTTCACTGAAGCTTTCTTT CASSDTQGFTEAFF
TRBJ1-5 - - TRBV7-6 TGTGCCAGCAGCTTAACCGGGACATCAAGCAATCAGCCCCAGCATTTT CASSLTGTSSNQPQHF
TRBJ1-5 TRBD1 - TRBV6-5 TGTGCCAGCAGGAGGGGGGGACAGGGAAGTCAGCCCCAGCATTTT CASRRGGQGSQPQHF
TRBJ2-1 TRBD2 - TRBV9 TGTGCCAGCACTCCAGAAGAGACACGGCGGGGGACGCAGTTCTTC CASTPEETRRGTQFF
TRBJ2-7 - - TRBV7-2 TGTGCCAGTAGCAACGCGGGACAGCGAACCTACGAGCAGTACTTC CASSNAGQRTYEQYF
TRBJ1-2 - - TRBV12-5 TGTGCTAGTGGCTTCATGATCCGGGACATGTCCTTAGCTTGCACCTTC CASGFMIRDMSLACTF
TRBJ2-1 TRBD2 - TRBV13 TGTGCCAGCAGCTTAGACGGACTAGCGGCAAATGAGCAGTTCTTC CASSLDGLAANEQFF
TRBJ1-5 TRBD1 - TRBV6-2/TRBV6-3 TGTGCCAGCAGTTACTCGATTGAAGGGGGCGCGTTTAGGAATCAGCCCCAGCATTTT CASSYSIEGGAFRNQPQHF
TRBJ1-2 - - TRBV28 TGTGCCAGCATAGGCGGATCTAACTATGGCTACACCTTC CASIGGSNYGYTF
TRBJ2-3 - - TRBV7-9 TGTGCCAGCAGCTTCAGCCAGGGTGATACGCAGTATTTT CASSFSQGDTQYF
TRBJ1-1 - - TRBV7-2 TGTGCCAGCAGCTTAGCGGCTCGGGGGGGGATTTCTGAAGCTTTCTTT CASSLAARGGISEAFF
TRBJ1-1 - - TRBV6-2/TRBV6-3 TGTGCCAGCAGTCGACCCGCGAGGGGGAATGAAGCTTTCTTT CASSRPARGNEAFF
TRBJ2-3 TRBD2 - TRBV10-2 TGCGCCAGCGCCGAAATAGCGGGGGGCACAGATACGCAGTATTTT CASAEIAGGTDTQYF
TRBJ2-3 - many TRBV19 TGTGCCAGTAGCGGGTCTTTGACAGATACGCAGTATTTT CASSGSLTDTQYF
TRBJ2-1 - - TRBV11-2 TGTGCCAGCAGCTTTGTGAGGTCTTACAATGAGCAGTTCTTC CASSFVRSYNEQFF
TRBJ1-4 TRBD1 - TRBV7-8 TGTGCCAGCAGCTGGTTCAGGAGGGGGCTGGCTAATGAAAAACTGTTTTTT CASSWFRRGLANEKLFF